This TCR beta chain was profiled in a study of T cell responses to AZD1222 COVID-19 vaccine (dated by TCRdb to the early 2020s). At the level of the whole study: AZD1222 recipients with second doses at about 4 weeks or about 12 weeks were pooled, because spike-specific TCR depth and breadth did not differ between schedules. A total of under 250 trial participants underwent TCR sequencing, of whom nearly 210 had received two doses of AZD1222 and about 25 had received two doses of the MenACWY control vaccine. Enrollment into the trials was organized by age into subgroups of 18-55, 56-69 and 70-plus years, and those subgroups contained about 150, 27 and 61 TCR-sequenced participants, respectively.

Concerning this clone itself: Its binding antigen is unknown. No much larger clone exists at a distance of one base, and base qualities are not known.

Taken from cysteine to phenylalanine, the CDR3 has 11 residues. Left in the record is the CDR3 DNA by itself, 33 bases read in frame from the first base. CDR1 SNHLY and CDR2 FYNNEI were looked up in the germline V gene. The junction carries 5 bases between V and J, which are trimmed by 8 bases and 2 bases respectively. The time point label of this sample denotes: baseline before first vaccination. Vaccinee samples came from UK trials COV001 and COV002, including a single-blind randomized controlled phase 2/3 trial of AZD1222 (ChAdOx1 nCoV-19) in healthy adults. Trial participant PBMC samples were collected at day 0 and day 28 after the second dose for TCRbeta chain sequencing. The CDR3 regions of human TCRbeta chains were analyzed by immunosequencing. The published analysis was carried out like this. TCRs in the repertoires were matched against a reference library of SARS-CoV-2-specific TCRs that had been generated with the MIRA antigen-specificity platform. Breadth meant the fraction of unique TCRs that were SARS-CoV-2-associated, whereas depth meant the fraction of total T cells that were SARS-CoV-2-associated. Each spike-specific TCR was assigned to its reactive spike region and to a CD4 or CD8 class using the MIRA data. Log10-transformed breadth and depth values were compared by one-way ANOVA with Sidak's multiple comparisons tests. TCRdb took this table from immuneACCESS and kept in-frame rearrangements with V and J called. Such tables lack part of the clones; where checked against another copy, unresolved V genes explain under half of the gap, and the rest is unexplained. That table furnishes V, J and clone size, whereas the DNA furnished D and trimming. Present in this sample are 110,000 to 150,000 clones, around 90% of which were seen just once. Clones ranked in the top ten supply over 1.5% of the sample.

Summary of the overall study and its limitations: Conclusions about previously exposed vaccinees were limited because only a handful of AZD1222 recipients were SARS-CoV-2 seropositive at baseline. Because no day 14 peak-response samples were available, repertoires were characterized only after the peak T cell response. In the small 56-69-year group, the increase in depth fell short of significance, most likely because of low power. CD4 TCRs associated with the vaccine covered the entire spike protein, and the dominant responses were in regions 160-218 and 743-854. Nearly half of unique spike-specific TCRs reportedly recognized epitopes outside regions mutated in the B.1.351 and B.1.1.7 variants. After two AZD1222 doses, both the breadth and the depth of spike-specific TCRs were significantly higher than at day 0 and than in MenACWY recipients. Participants were mostly white British and included more females than males, and it was suggested by the authors that clonal diversity may have been underestimated.

This specimen was peripheral blood, taken on day 0 of AZD1222 vaccination. Rearrangement joined TRBV2 to TRBJ2-3, with the D gene not clear enough to name. The receptor was isolated from an adult in good health. The DNA is as follows: TGTGCCAGCGGCTTCACAGATACGCAGTATTTT. This yields the protein CASGFTDTQYF.